This T cell receptor beta chain was observed in a study of CD8 T cells in ankylosing spondylitis. Using quantitative 5'-RACE with molecular barcodes, the authors made TCR beta libraries. One entry per CDR3 protein, called by TCRdb with MiXCR from the 5' RACE reads. The table lists roughly 190,000 distinct CDR3 sequences, over 10% of them singletons. The CDR3 covers 13 residues. V lost 4 bases, J lost 4 bases, and 2 bases stayed unmatched. Germline V CDR1 and CDR2: SNHLY, FYNNEI. Study results and caveats: A number of the motif variants had already been described in reactive arthritis synovial fluid and blood. What seemed typical of ankylosing spondylitis blood was a TCR beta motif built from 8 or 9 highly homologous variants.

For this clonotype: Its antigen is unknown.

This receptor was identified in a male donor with ankylosing spondylitis or in good health (not recorded which). Sequenced: blood, either unsorted or a sorted T cell fraction (not recorded which). This chain connects TRBV2 to TRBJ2-5; 8 bases align to TRBD2. The CDR3 reads CASSATSGETQYF. CDR3 DNA: TGTGCCAGCAGTGCAACTAGCGGAGAGACCCAGTACTTC.